The 21 T cell receptor beta chains in this list originate from one sample, sequenced in a study of T cell responses to AZD1222 COVID-19 vaccine. TCRdb keeps only in-frame clones here, not all; method: immunoSEQ multiplex PCR. The sample holds some 120,000 clones, 75% to 95% seen once. The sequenced sample was peripheral blood, obtained 28 days after the second dose of the MenACWY control vaccine. The receptors stem from an adult who received the MenACWY meningococcal vaccine as a control.

The chain links TRBV27 to TRBJ2-1; TRBD1 aligns across 8 bases. In germline, CDR1 is MNHEY, CDR2 SMNVEV (reference sequence). Trimming took 8 bases from V and 9 from J; bases not matched to a gene: 6. The CDR3 covers 12 residues. The CDR3 DNA reads as TGTGCCAGCGCCCGACAGGGGACTGAGCAGTTCTTC. This sequence encodes CASARQGTEQFF.

The chain employs TRBV9 and TRBJ1-2; 10 nucleotides line up with TRBD1. With V trimmed by 0 bases and J by 2 bases, 1 base remained unmatched. This CDR3 spans 15 amino acids. Germline loops: CDR1 SGDLS, CDR2 YYNGEE. CDR3 in DNA: TGTGCCAGCAGCGTAGTGGGACAGGGGAACTATGGCTACACCTTC. It is translated as CASSVVGQGNYGYTF.

This clone was observed a single time. This chain joins TRBV19 and TRBJ1-5; 9 nucleotides align to TRBD1. CDR1 is LNHDA, CDR2 SQIVND, per germline (reference sequence). The CDR3 runs 15 residues. V trimming: 6 bases; J trimming: 4 bases; junction bases outside the gene matches: 7. The CDR3: CASRTDRGRNQPQHF. The CDR3 nucleotides are TGTGCCAGTAGGACGGACAGGGGCCGTAATCAGCCCCAGCATTTT.

The V gene is TRBV6-5, the J gene TRBJ1-1, with TRBD1 identical over 7 bases. There are 14 residues in the CDR3. Germline assignment: CDR1 MNHEY and CDR2 SVGAGI. With V trimmed by 2 bases and J by 4 bases, 4 bases remained unmatched. CDR3 protein: CASSYGTVSTEAFF. The CDR3 nucleotides are TGTGCCAGCAGTTACGGGACAGTTAGCACTGAAGCTTTCTTT.

This chain joins TRBV2 and TRBJ2-1; 7 bases agree with TRBD2. The CDR3 loop spans 16 amino acids. Germline-derived CDR1 and CDR2 are SNHLY and FYNNEI. V gave up 8 bases and J gave up 8 bases; unmatched junction bases: 18. The CDR3 region has the DNA TGTGCCAGCGAATCCCCTGGCGCGGGAGAATTCTATGAGCAGTTCTTC. Its protein product is CASESPGAGEFYEQFF.

The rearrangement links TRBV7-2 to TRBJ1-5; perhaps TRBD1 as D (5 bases). CDR1 SGHTA and CDR2 FQGNSA come from the germline V gene. Trimming stripped 5 bases from V and 3 bases from J, with 14 bases between. This CDR3 is 15 amino acids long. CDR3 residues: CASSISGTPNQPQHF. Here the CDR3 DNA reads TGTGCCAGCAGCATCTCCGGGACTCCCAATCAGCCCCAGCATTTT. Full variable domain (outside the CDR3, taken from reference TRBV7-2 and TRBJ1-5): GAGVSQSPSNKVTEKGKDVELRCDPISGHTALYWYRQSLGQGLEFLIYFQGNSAPDKSGLPSDRFSAERTGGSVSTLTIQRTQQEDSAVYLCASSISGTPNQPQHFGDGTRLSIL.

V and J are TRBV29-1 and TRBJ2-2, with TRBD1 as a possible D gene (5 bases). Trimming stripped 4 bases from V and 4 bases from J, with 10 bases between. The CDR3 loop spans 13 amino acids. Germline V gives CDR1 SQVTM, CDR2 ANQGSEA. In nucleotides, the CDR3 is TGCAGCGTTGGGTCAGGGATCACCGGGGAGCTGTTTTTT. It translates to CSVGSGITGELFF.

The J gene is TRBJ2-1, the V gene TRBV14, with 7 positions matching TRBD1. The CDR3 totals 15 residues. Looked up from germline, CDR1 is SGHDN and CDR2 is FVKESK. Trimming cost V 5 bases and J 4 bases; bases outside gene matches: 8. In nucleotides, the CDR3 is TGTGCCAGCAGCGGGGCAGGGACAGAGTACAATGAGCAGTTCTTC. It is translated as CASSGAGTEYNEQFF.

The rearrangement joins TRBV12-3 or TRBV12-4 to TRBJ2-7; D not resolved. V lost 3 bases and J 3 bases, leaving 6 bases between the germline ends. The CDR3 spans 12 residues. The CDR3 DNA reads as TGTGCCAGCAGTTTGCCAAACTACGAGCAGTACTTC. Translating it yields CASSLPNYEQYF.

The chain employs TRBV6-5 and TRBJ1-5, with unresolved D. The CDR3 has 15 residues. With 6 bases removed from V and 3 bases from J, the gap between germline ends came to 15 bases. The germline V gene has CDR1 MNHEY and CDR2 SVGAGI. The CDR3 is CASRPVGRYNQPQHF. The CDR3 nucleotides are TGTGCCAGCAGACCCGTGGGCAGATACAATCAGCCCCAGCATTTT.

This CDR3 is CASSISGDTDTQYF. CDR3 in DNA: TGTGCCAGCTCTATTAGCGGGGACACAGATACGCAGTATTTT. V and J are TRBV13 and TRBJ2-3; 8 positions match TRBD2. The V gene end was trimmed by 8 bases and the J gene end by 2 bases; junction bases not matched to a gene: 6. Germline-derived CDR1 and CDR2 are PRHDT and FYEKMQ (reference sequence). The length of the CDR3 is 14 residues.

The chain couples TRBV20-1 to TRBJ2-3; D gene uncertain. This CDR3 spans 10 amino acids. V dropped 7 bases and J dropped 6 bases, with 8 bases sitting between them. Germline-derived CDR1 and CDR2 are DFQATT and SNEGSKA (reference sequence). This CDR3 reads CSGSSDTQYF. In nucleotides, the CDR3 is TGCAGTGGGTCGTCGGATACGCAGTATTTT.

J is TRBJ1-5 and V is TRBV23-1, with 9 nucleotides matching TRBD1. TRBV23-1 is treated as an ORF (open reading frame) with a function not yet certain. CDR3 length equals 21 residues. V lost 2 bases, J lost 0 bases, and 17 bases stayed unmatched. The chain's CDR3 is CASSQPTCDRGECISNQPQHF. For the CDR3, the DNA is TGCGCCAGCAGTCAACCGACATGCGACAGGGGGGAATGCATTAGCAATCAGCCCCAGCATTTT.

The table lists this clone with a count of one. The chain links TRBV20-1 to TRBJ1-2; the match to TRBD1 covers 8 bases. CDR1 is DFQATT, CDR2 SNEGSKA, per germline (reference sequence). Losses at the gene ends were 8 bases for V and 8 bases for J; bases not matched to a gene: 7. CDR3 length: 11 amino acids. The CDR3 DNA reads TGCAGTTCCAGGACAGGGAAAGGCTACACCTTC. The encoded protein is CSSRTGKGYTF.

The chain recombines TRBV5-4 with TRBJ2-4; D is ambiguous. V was cut by 0 bases and J by 7 bases, with 8 bases left in between. The CDR3 loop spans 13 amino acids. Germline CDR1 and CDR2: SGHNT and YYREEE (reference sequence). CDR3 amino acids: CASSLEAENIQYF. CDR3 nucleotide sequence: TGTGCCAGCAGCTTGGAGGCTGAGAACATTCAGTACTTC.

V gene TRBV12-5 combines with J gene TRBJ2-1; D gene uncertain. Trimming cost V 5 bases and J 5 bases, with 10 bases left between them. The CDR3 is made up of 13 amino acids. In germline, CDR1 is LGHNT, CDR2 FRNRAP. CDR3 nucleotides: TGTGCTAGTGGTCTAGACTTGAACAATGAGCAGTTCTTC. As protein: CASGLDLNNEQFF.

J is TRBJ1-5 and V is TRBV12-3 or TRBV12-4, with 8 positions matching TRBD1. V lost 6 bases to trimming and J lost 5 bases; unmatched junction nucleotides: 3. This CDR3 is built from 13 residues. The CDR3 reads CASRTGDYQPQHF. The CDR3 DNA sequence: TGTGCCAGCAGGACAGGGGATTATCAGCCCCAGCATTTT.

The chain combines TRBV7-8 with TRBJ2-1; 10 nucleotides line up with TRBD2. Germline CDR1 reads SGHVS; CDR2 reads FQNEAQ. The CDR3 spans 16 residues. Losses at the gene ends were 1 base for V and 8 bases for J; bases not matched to a gene: 8. CDR3 coding DNA: TGTGCCAGCAGCTTAGTTCTAGCGGGAGCGGCCGATGAGCAGTTCTTC. As protein: CASSLVLAGAADEQFF.

The gene calls are TRBV5-5 and TRBJ2-7; TRBD2 matches at 12 bases. Germline V gene sequence: CDR1 SGHKS, CDR2 YYEKEE (reference sequence). V lost 0 bases to trimming and J lost 5 bases; unmatched junction nucleotides: 9. This CDR3 region has 17 residues. The CDR3 bases are TGTGCCAGCAGCTTGGGGCTAGCGGGAGGGCCTATGGACGAGCAGTACTTC. It encodes CASSLGLAGGPMDEQYF.

The J gene is TRBJ1-1, the V gene TRBV18; D possibly corresponds to TRBD1 (6 bases). The CDR3 consists of 15 residues. V lost 0 bases, J lost 5 bases, and 13 bases lay in between. The germline V gene has CDR1 KGHSH and CDR2 LQKENI. The CDR3 region is CASSPPGTLRTEAFF. For the CDR3, the DNA is TGTGCCAGCTCACCACCTGGGACATTGAGGACTGAAGCTTTCTTT.

J is TRBJ1-2 and V is TRBV15, with D possibly matching TRBD1 (6 bases). This CDR3 is built from 17 residues. V gave up 1 base and J gave up 4 bases, with 19 bases separating them. Germline loops: CDR1 LNHNV, CDR2 YYDKDF (reference sequence). The CDR3 here is CATSRATRQAGTYGYTF. The CDR3 nucleotides read TGTGCCACCAGCAGAGCTACCCGACAGGCAGGGACCTATGGCTACACCTTC.